This T cell receptor (beta chain) was identified in a study of blood T cell repertoires in COVID-19. Here immunoSEQ multiplex PCR was the method, and the copy in TCRdb shows in-frame clones only, minus some. The data hold about 320,000 clones, with roughly nine tenths observed a single time. Trimming at V came to 4 bases and at J to 6 bases, leaving 5 bases not matched to a gene. Germline CDR1 and CDR2: SNHLY and FYNNEI. CDR3 length: 14 amino acids. The sample consisted of PBMCs or T cells enriched from blood (not recorded which). V gene TRBV2 combines with J gene TRBJ2-2; 7 positions match TRBD1. This receptor was taken from a man between 60 and 75 years old who had recovered from COVID-19. CDR3 coding DNA: TGTGCCAGCAGTGGACAGGGTAGCCCCGGGGAGCTGTTTTTT. It yields the protein CASSGQGSPGELFF.